Each of the 9 T cell receptor beta chains below was sequenced from the same sample in a study of T cell clones after liver transplantation. The table came from immunoSEQ multiplex PCR; TCRdb's copy has only in-frame clones and leaves some out. Of more than 75,000 clones listed, roughly 82% are singletons. The sequencing used CD4+ T cells from blood, collected approximately 3.5 years after liver transplant. The receptor set was obtained from a human patient who received a liver transplant. Some T cells may have originated in the graft donor.

The CDR3 sequence is CASSLVGLAGGSSYNEQFF. CDR3 nucleotides: TGCGCCAGCAGCCTAGTCGGACTAGCGGGAGGGAGCTCCTACAATGAGCAGTTCTTC. The rearrangement joins TRBV5-1 to TRBJ2-1, with 15 nucleotides matching TRBD2. Per germline, CDR1 SGHRS and CDR2 YFSETQ. CDR3 length: 19 residues. V shed 4 bases and J 0 bases; nucleotides not matched to a gene: 8. Looking up the rest from reference TRBV5-1 and TRBJ2-1 gives the full variable domain: KAGVTQTPRYLIKTRGQQVTLSCSPISGHRSVSWYQQTPGQGLQFLFEYFSETQRNKGNFPGRFSGRQFSNSRSEMNVSTLELGDSALYLCASSLVGLAGGSSYNEQFFGPGTRLTVL.

This clone was detected only a few times. The same CDR3 is also encoded by other DNA sequences in this sample. This chain links TRBV30 with TRBJ1-1; the D gene is possibly TRBD1 (6 bases). Germline-derived CDR1 and CDR2 are GTSNPN and SVGIG (reference sequence). CDR3 length: 13 amino acids. V dropped 0 bases and J dropped 4 bases, with 9 bases sitting between them. The CDR3 region is CAWSVGGSTEAFF. DNA of the CDR3: TGTGCCTGGAGTGTAGGGGGTAGCACTGAAGCTTTCTTT. Using reference TRBV30 and TRBJ1-1 for the parts outside the CDR3, the full variable domain is SQTIHQWPATLVQPVGSPLSLECTVEGTSNPNLYWYRQAAGRGLQLLFYSVGIGQISSEVPQNLSASRPQDRQFILSSKKLLLSDSGFYLCAWSVGGSTEAFFGQGTRLTVV.

The J gene is TRBJ2-1, the V gene TRBV7-9; 12 nucleotides align to TRBD2. Trimming removed 4 bases from V and 8 bases from J; junction bases left unmatched: 12. The CDR3 is 17 residues long. Germline CDR1 reads SEHNR; CDR2 reads FQNEAQ (reference sequence). Here the CDR3 reads CASSSPPGLAGLHEQFF. DNA for the CDR3: TGTGCCAGCAGCTCGCCCCCGGGACTAGCGGGCCTTCATGAGCAGTTCTTC. The entire variable domain, with the rest obtained from reference TRBV7-9 and TRBJ2-1, is as follows: DTGVSQNPRHKITKRGQNVTFRCDPISEHNRLYWYRQTLGQGPEFLTYFQNEAQLEKSRLLSDRFSAERPKGSFSTLEIQRTEQGDSAMYLCASSSPPGLAGLHEQFFGPGTRLTVL.

The chain couples TRBV11-1 to TRBJ2-1; 7 nucleotides agree with TRBD2. CDR3 length: 18 residues. Germline assignment: CDR1 SGHAT and CDR2 FQDESV (reference sequence). Germline trimming cut 5 bases from V and 4 bases from J; bases unmatched to any gene: 17. In nucleotides, the CDR3 is TGTGCCAGCAGCGGGGGGGACGTTAGCTTGGAGTTGTACAATGAGCAGTTCTTC. This codes for CASSGGDVSLELYNEQFF.

This clone appeared a single time. V is TRBV5-1 and J is TRBJ1-1; possibly TRBD1 for D (5 bases). The CDR3 has 14 amino acids. Trimming shortened V by 5 bases and J by 6 bases, and 17 bases separated the two germline ends. Germline loops: CDR1 SGHRS, CDR2 YFSETQ. CDR3 in amino acids: CASSPRSRQSEAFF. The CDR3 region has the DNA TGCGCCAGCAGTCCTCGGTCGAGACAGTCTGAAGCTTTCTTT.

In nucleotides, the CDR3 is TGTGCCAGTAGTGTCTCTGCCGGGGATGGGGCGGTGGCCAAAAACATTCAGTACTTC. This encodes CASSVSAGDGAVAKNIQYF. The chain couples TRBV19 to TRBJ2-4; either TRBD1 or TRBD2 may fit D (5 bases each). Germline CDR1 LNHDA, CDR2 SQIVND (reference sequence). The CDR3 covers 19 residues. Trimming removed 5 bases at V and 1 base at J, with 24 bases between.

The chain couples TRBV7-9 to TRBJ2-7, with D possibly being TRBD1 (6 bases). Germline loops: CDR1 SEHNR, CDR2 FQNEAQ (reference sequence). CDR3 length: 14 amino acids. The V and J ends lost 3 bases and 5 bases respectively, with 14 bases between them. The CDR3 bases are TGTGCCAGCAGCTTGACAGGTAGTGGGGACGAGCAGTACTTC. Protein: CASSLTGSGDEQYF.

J is TRBJ2-7 and V is TRBV30; 10 bases line up with TRBD1. There are 11 residues in the CDR3. Germline V gene data show CDR1 as GTSNPN and CDR2 as SVGIG (reference sequence). J gave up 5 bases and V 8 bases, and 3 bases lay outside the gene matches. This chain's CDR3 is CAGTGVNEQYF. The DNA of the CDR3 is TGTGCCGGGACAGGGGTCAACGAGCAGTACTTC. Using reference TRBV30 and TRBJ2-7 for the parts outside the CDR3, the full variable domain is SQTIHQWPATLVQPVGSPLSLECTVEGTSNPNLYWYRQAAGRGLQLLFYSVGIGQISSEVPQNLSASRPQDRQFILSSKKLLLSDSGFYLCAGTGVNEQYFGPGTRLTVT.

The gene calls are TRBV18 and TRBJ2-7; no definite D call. V was shortened by 2 bases and J by 3 bases, with 11 bases between the two germline ends. There are 14 residues in the CDR3. Germline CDR1 KGHSH, CDR2 LQKENI. The CDR3 DNA reads as TGTGCCAGCTCACCAAGGAACGCTAACTACGAGCAGTACTTC. Residues: CASSPRNANYEQYF.